Listed below are T cell receptor beta chains from one sample, sequenced in a study of blood T cell repertoires in COVID-19. Sequenced by immunoSEQ multiplex PCR; TCRdb stores in-frame clones only, minus some. The table includes 200,000 to 250,000 clones, 82% detected once. Sequenced material: PBMCs or T cells enriched from blood (not recorded which). The receptor set was obtained from a woman aged 55-69 years who had recovered from COVID-19. The CDR3 runs from the conserved cysteine through the conserved F or W. A D gene is named only where the DNA matches it firmly. Clone sizes are given selectively: once, few, many, or a class where the clone is expanded.

d_call clone_size cdr3_length j_call v_call cdr3_aa
TRBD2 few 14 TRBJ2-1 TRBV6-2/TRBV6-3 CASSLTSNSGEQFF
- - 11 TRBJ1-1 TRBV27 CASSQGRGAFF
- - 16 TRBJ1-2 TRBV7-2 CASSLAGGLPNYGYTF
- - 13 TRBJ2-7 TRBV18 CASSREQGSEQYF
TRBD1 - 13 TRBJ1-1 TRBV5-4 CASSLERGREAFF
TRBD1 - 14 TRBJ1-1 TRBV5-1 CASSLQGARTEAFF
TRBD2 - 14 TRBJ2-1 TRBV30 CAWSGAGGVDEQFF
TRBD2 - 17 TRBJ2-1 TRBV15 CATSSDELTTREAEQFF
- - 14 TRBJ2-5 TRBV11-2 CASSLRGAGETQYF
TRBD1 - 15 TRBJ2-5 TRBV5-1 CASSRQGQGTETQYF
- - 13 TRBJ2-1 TRBV9 CASSVEDIGEQFF
- - 13 TRBJ2-5 TRBV4-2 CASSRAQRETQYF
- - 15 TRBJ2-5 TRBV7-6 CASSLGPVGGETQYF
- - 14 TRBJ1-2 TRBV2 CASRTQGSNYGYTF
- - 14 TRBJ1-1 TRBV18 CASSSRTENTEAFF
- - 12 TRBJ2-5 TRBV3-1/TRBV3-2 CASSQDKAPGYF
TRBD1 - 16 TRBJ2-3 TRBV19 CASSRGTGDITDTQYF
TRBD2 - 15 TRBJ2-5 TRBV9 CASSGSAGAGETQYF
TRBD1 - 14 TRBJ1-6 TRBV6-5 CASILGQLNSPLHF
- - 10 TRBJ1-2 TRBV7-9 CAIGSDGYTF
- - 13 TRBJ1-1 TRBV10-3 CAARDISNTEAFF
TRBD1 - 15 TRBJ1-3 TRBV12-5 CASGTGQGSRYTIYF
TRBD1 few 15 TRBJ1-5 TRBV2 CASRSATGLNQPQHF
TRBD1 - 12 TRBJ2-7 TRBV10-3 CATGDRAYEQYF
- - 16 TRBJ1-4 TRBV5-1 CASSLLPQGAGEKLFF
- - 14 TRBJ2-4 TRBV7-8 CASRAGGQKNIQYF
TRBD1 - 13 TRBJ1-4 TRBV29-1 CSFLGQGAEKLFF
- - 14 TRBJ1-1 TRBV6-6 CASMPARVNTEAFF
- - 12 TRBJ1-6 TRBV19 CASRQQGTPLHF
TRBD1 once 16 TRBJ1-4 TRBV5-1 CASSQSRGGRDGKLFF
- - 15 TRBJ1-1 TRBV5-1 CASSPDSFMNTEAFF
- - 15 TRBJ1-1 TRBV5-1 CASSFNPGMNTEAFF
TRBD2 - 17 TRBJ2-5 TRBV5-6 CASSLGLAGGRQETQYF
TRBD1 - 19 TRBJ2-2 TRBV27 CASSYRDRGLKRVTGELFF
- - 16 TRBJ2-1 TRBV6-5 CASSYALGAGYNEQFF
- - 10 TRBJ1-2 TRBV21-1 CASRPLGYTF
- few 14 TRBJ1-1 TRBV5-1 CASSLSQANTEAFF
- - 13 TRBJ1-2 TRBV3-1/TRBV3-2 CASSPWGEKGYTF
TRBD1 - 16 TRBJ1-6 TRBV19 CASSYLGQRQGSPLHF
- few 12 TRBJ1-2 TRBV10-3 CAISESEGGYTF
TRBD2 - 18 TRBJ2-3 TRBV5-4 CASSLAASGIASTDTQYF